The T cell receptor beta chain described here comes from a study of blood T cell repertoires in COVID-19. About the study: Whether acute or convalescent, the COVID-19 samples came from the United States, Italy and Spain. PBMCs, B-cell-depleted T cells, or T cells were the source of the cDNA or gDNA that made up the material.

Repertoires were generated with immunoSEQ multiplex PCR, while TCRdb's copy carries only in-frame clones and drops some. The sample shows some 300,000 clones, about 91% of them seen only once. The study recruited people aged roughly 18 to 95 years across 24 US areas. Sequenced sample: PBMCs or T cells enriched from blood (not recorded which). This sequence originates from a woman aged 40 to 49 who had recovered from COVID-19.

CDR3 nucleotide sequence: TGTGCCAGCAGACCAGCGGAGACAGGGGGGCAAGAGACCCAGTACTTC. Protein product: CASRPAETGGQETQYF. V gene TRBV7-9 combines with J gene TRBJ2-5; 9 nucleotides align to TRBD1. Germline V gene lookup returns CDR1 SEHNR and CDR2 FQNEAQ (reference sequence). The J segment lost 2 bases and the V segment lost 6 bases, leaving 10 bases of the junction unmatched. CDR3 length equals 16 residues.